This T cell receptor beta chain was recovered during a study of T cell repertoires in aging, cancer and after chemotherapy. Peripheral blood genomic DNA, not sorted cells or RNA, was the template. A mixed TRB-A/B primer pool amplified rearranged TRB by multiplex touch-down PCR. TCRdb re-called the multiplex PCR reads with MiXCR, one entry per CDR3 protein. The sample has roughly 4,600 distinct CDR3 sequences, roughly 19% seen once; the top ten hold 8% to 10%. This clonotype has a count of ten or more. The V and J ends lost 6 bases and 9 bases, in that order; junction bases with no gene match: 9. The CDR3 sequence is 15 residues long. Germline loops: CDR1 MRHNA, CDR2 SNTAGT.

The V call is TRBV6-4, the J call TRBJ2-1; 12 bases agree with TRBD2. The material sequenced was blood. This clonotype originated in a human donor in good health. The donor label of this sample is uncertain. The CDR3 DNA follows: TGTGCCAGCAGCTTGACTAGCGGGAGATCTGGTGAGCAGTTCTTC. As protein: CASSLTSGRSGEQFF.